This TCR beta chain was observed in a study of CD8 T cells in Susac syndrome. In blood CD8+ and CD4+ T cells, TCR beta underwent sequencing. TEMRA cells were FACS-enriched, with CD8+ and CD4+ T cells isolated negatively. General study findings and limits: The study admitted that it had a relatively small number of individuals in its TCR sequencing and HLA analysis.

The length of the CDR3 is 13 residues. CDR1 LGHDT and CDR2 YNNKEL come from the germline V gene (reference sequence). V gave up 3 bases and J gave up 8 bases, with 12 bases separating them. A word on this clonotype: Its antigen is not identified.

It was with random hexamers that roughly 0.45 to 1 ug RNA was reverse transcribed. Amplification of TCR beta CDR3 used immunoSEQ multiplex PCR across 54 Vbeta and 13 Jbeta. MiXCR, run by TCRdb on the immunoSEQ multiplex PCR reads, gives a single entry per CDR3 protein. The data hold 130,000 or so distinct CDR3 sequences, with about 95% observed a single time. The chain has TRBV3-1 and TRBJ2-3, with TRBD2 as a possible D gene (6 bases). The receptor's source is a human donor with multiple sclerosis. Sequences were obtained from CD4+ T cells from PBMCs. CDR3 amino acids: CASSQDYLGTQYF. The CDR3 DNA sequence: TGTGCCAGCAGCCAGGACTATTTAGGTACGCAGTATTTT.